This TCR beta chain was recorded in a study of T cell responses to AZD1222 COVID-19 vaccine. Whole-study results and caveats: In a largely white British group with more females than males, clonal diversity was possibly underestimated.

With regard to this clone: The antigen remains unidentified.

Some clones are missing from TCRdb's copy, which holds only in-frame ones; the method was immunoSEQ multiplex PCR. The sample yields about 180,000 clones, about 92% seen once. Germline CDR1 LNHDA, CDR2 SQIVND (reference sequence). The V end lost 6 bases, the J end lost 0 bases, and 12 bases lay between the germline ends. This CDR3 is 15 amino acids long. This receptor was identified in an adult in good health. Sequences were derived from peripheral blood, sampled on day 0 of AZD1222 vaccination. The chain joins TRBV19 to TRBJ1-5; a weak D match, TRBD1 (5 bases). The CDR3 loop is CASSTTENSNQPQHF. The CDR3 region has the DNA TGTGCCAGTAGCACGACAGAAAATAGCAATCAGCCCCAGCATTTT.